The 11 T cell receptor beta chains below all came from one sample that was sequenced in a study of blood T cell repertoires in COVID-19. This table comes from immunoSEQ multiplex PCR, and its TCRdb copy is limited to in-frame clones, with some not included. The sample carries 70,000 or so clones, about 73% recorded once. Sequencing input: peripheral blood. Receptors were obtained from an older woman with acute or convalescent COVID-19.

The chain has TRBV7-9 and TRBJ2-7; D unresolved. V was cut by 4 bases and J by 3 bases, with 4 bases left in between. The CDR3 loop spans 11 amino acids. Germline CDR1 SEHNR, CDR2 FQNEAQ (reference sequence). CDR3 region: CASSSYYEQYF. The CDR3 DNA is TGTGCCAGCAGCTCCTACTACGAGCAGTACTTC.

This clone was detected a few times. The V gene is TRBV5-1, the J gene TRBJ1-2, with 8 bases aligning to TRBD1. V shed 0 bases, J shed 8 bases, and the junction held 6 bases outside the gene matches. This CDR3 is 14 amino acids long. Germline V gives CDR1 SGHRS, CDR2 YFSETQ. The CDR3 nucleotides read TGCGCCAGCAGCTTGGCAACAGGGGGTGAGGGCTACACCTTC. This encodes CASSLATGGEGYTF. The variable domain in full, with the rest retrieved from reference TRBV5-1 and TRBJ1-2, is KAGVTQTPRYLIKTRGQQVTLSCSPISGHRSVSWYQQTPGQGLQFLFEYFSETQRNKGNFPGRFSGRQFSNSRSEMNVSTLELGDSALYLCASSLATGGEGYTFGSGTRLTVV.

The rearrangement uses TRBV12-5 and TRBJ1-5; 9 bases line up with TRBD1. The CDR3 spans 17 residues. The germline V gene encodes CDR1 LGHNT and CDR2 FRNRAP. After removal of 10 bases from V and 6 bases from J, the junction contained 19 bases not matched to a gene. CDR3 sequence (DNA): TGTGCTACCAATTTCATCGTCGGGGGACAGGGAAGTCAGCCCCAGCATTTT. Its protein is CATNFIVGGQGSQPQHF.

This clone was found a few times. The chain couples TRBV23-1 to TRBJ2-7, with 10 bases aligning to TRBD1. TRBV23-1 has ORF status, its function being uncertain. This CDR3 comprises 14 residues. The V and J ends lost 0 bases and 5 bases, in that order; junction bases with no gene match: 1. The CDR3 DNA reads TGCGCCAGCAGTCAATCGACAGGGGGCAACGAGCAGTACTTC. Its protein product is CASSQSTGGNEQYF.

The J gene is TRBJ1-1, the V gene TRBV2, with 8 positions matching TRBD1. Looked up from germline, CDR1 is SNHLY and CDR2 is FYNNEI. The CDR3 length is 14 residues. The V gene end was trimmed by 5 bases and the J gene end by 5 bases; junction bases not matched to a gene: 7. The CDR3 is CASSFTGGGTEAFF. The DNA for the CDR3 is TGTGCCAGCAGTTTCACAGGGGGAGGGACTGAAGCTTTCTTT.

The V gene is TRBV19, the J gene TRBJ1-1; D gene uncertain. The V gene's germline CDR1 is LNHDA and CDR2 SQIVND (reference sequence). The CDR3 spans 15 residues. V was trimmed by 1 base and J by 3 bases, leaving 12 bases between them. CDR3: CASSIGPGSDTEAFF. The CDR3 DNA follows: TGTGCCAGTAGTATAGGTCCAGGAAGTGACACTGAAGCTTTCTTT.

About this clone: Other nucleotide sequences from this sample produce the same CDR3. This rearrangement joins TRBV7-2 to TRBJ2-7; TRBD1 aligns across 7 bases. Germline CDR1 reads SGHTA; CDR2 reads FQGNSA. This CDR3 region has 15 residues. Trimming at V came to 0 bases and at J to 2 bases, leaving 4 bases not matched to a gene. CDR3 sequence reads: CASSLARQGPYEQYF. CDR3 bases: TGTGCCAGCAGCTTAGCCCGACAGGGTCCCTACGAGCAGTACTTC.

This rearrangement joins TRBV7-9 to TRBJ2-7; possible D gene TRBD1, 5 bases. The germline V gene encodes CDR1 SEHNR and CDR2 FQNEAQ (reference sequence). This CDR3 is 15 amino acids long. Trimming stripped 5 bases from V and 0 bases from J, with 14 bases between. CDR3 protein: CASSQRRTTSYEQYF. CDR3 in DNA: TGTGCCAGCAGCCAACGAAGGACAACCTCCTACGAGCAGTACTTC.

The chain recombines TRBV6-2 or TRBV6-3 with TRBJ1-1, with D possibly matching TRBD1 (6 bases). V dropped 0 bases and J dropped 3 bases, with 11 bases sitting between them. There are 15 residues in the CDR3. CDR1 and CDR2 from the germline V gene are MNHEY and SVGEGT. In nucleotides, the CDR3 is TGTGCCAGCAGTTACTCTGGGGGCCTGCACACTGAAGCTTTCTTT. Protein sequence: CASSYSGGLHTEAFF.

This clone was seen more than once but under ten times. This chain links TRBV19 with TRBJ1-5; maybe TRBD1 (5 bases). This CDR3 is built from 14 residues. The V gene's germline CDR1 is LNHDA and CDR2 SQIVND (reference sequence). V lost 4 bases, J lost 7 bases, and 14 bases lay in between. The CDR3 reads CASSTASQGQPQHF. Here the CDR3 DNA reads TGTGCCAGTAGTACCGCTTCGCAGGGACAGCCCCAGCATTTT.

This clone has only a few counts. CDR3 DNA sequence: TGTGCCAGCAGTTTAGGTCAGGGCAATGAGCAGTTCTTC. It codes for CASSLGQGNEQFF. The J gene is TRBJ2-1, the V gene TRBV12-3 or TRBV12-4; a possible D gene is TRBD1 (5 bases). Trimming left V 1 base short and J 6 bases short, with 7 bases between. CDR3 length: 13 amino acids.